A single sample gave rise to the 12 T cell receptor beta chains below, sequenced in a study of shared clonotypes between healthy human individuals. Some clones are missing from TCRdb's copy, which holds only in-frame ones; the method was immunoSEQ multiplex PCR. Of roughly 1,600,000 clones detected, around 98.5% appear once; the ten largest clones hold roughly 0.35%. The specimen sequenced was naive CD4+ T cells sorted from blood. Subset here: CD45RA+ positively selected. All receptors come from a man aged 25-40 years in good health.

As DNA, the CDR3 is TGTGCCAGCAGGCCGGGGATGAACACTGAAGCTTTCTTT. This translates into CASRPGMNTEAFF. V is TRBV28 and J is TRBJ1-1; D is unresolved. In germline, CDR1 is MDHEN, CDR2 SYDVKM. The germline V and J ends were trimmed by 6 bases and 0 bases, with 8 bases remaining between them. The length of the CDR3 is 13 residues.

The genes are TRBV7-9 and TRBJ2-7; D could derive from TRBD1 or TRBD2 (5 bases each). The V gene lost 5 bases and the J gene lost 4 bases, with 12 bases spanning the gap. The CDR3 is made up of 13 amino acids. Germline values: CDR1 SEHNR, CDR2 FQNEAQ (reference sequence). This chain's CDR3 is CASSAGTVYEQYF. In DNA, the CDR3 is TGTGCCAGCAGCGCCGGGACGGTGTACGAGCAGTACTTC.

This clone was seen once. The chain uses TRBV29-1 and TRBJ2-3, with 13 positions matching TRBD2. V lost 6 bases, J lost 7 bases, and 7 bases stayed unmatched. There are 14 residues in the CDR3. CDR1 is SQVTM and CDR2 is ANQGSEA in the germline V gene. CDR3 DNA sequence: TGCAGCGTCCATACTAGCGGGAGGGGTTATACGCAGTATTTT. Translated: CSVHTSGRGYTQYF.

This chain joins TRBV21-1 and TRBJ2-7. TRBV21-1 is marked as a pseudogene. The length of the CDR3 is 14 residues. The DNA for the CDR3 is TGTGCCAGCAGCAAAGTCAGTTCGGTCTACGAGCAGTACTTC. Translating it yields CASSKVSSVYEQYF.

The chain has TRBV7-3 and TRBJ2-1; 16 bases agree with TRBD2. The CDR3 has 17 amino acids. The J segment lost 7 bases and the V segment lost 5 bases, leaving 8 bases of the junction unmatched. Germline values: CDR1 SGHTA, CDR2 FQGTGA. The CDR3 protein is CASSAGGLAGGWNEQFF. The CDR3 nucleotides are TGTGCCAGCAGCGCAGGGGGACTAGCGGGAGGGTGGAATGAGCAGTTCTTC.

This sequence joins TRBV5-4 and TRBJ2-7; 8 nucleotides line up with TRBD1. Per germline, CDR1 SGHNT and CDR2 YYREEE (reference sequence). V was pared by 0 bases and J by 7 bases, with 9 bases of the junction left unmatched. This CDR3 region has 15 residues. The CDR3 DNA follows: TGTGCCAGCAGCTTGGAACCGGACAGGGAACTTGAGCAGTACTTC. Translation gives CASSLEPDRELEQYF.

The genes are TRBV5-1 and TRBJ2-2, with a tentative D call TRBD2 (6 bases). CDR3 length equals 16 residues. CDR1 and CDR2 from the germline V gene are SGHRS and YFSETQ. Trimming cost V 3 bases and J 6 bases, with 18 bases left between them. The CDR3 protein is CASSWTGRGGAGELFF. In DNA form, the CDR3 reads TGCGCCAGCAGCTGGACCGGCCGTGGCGGGGCCGGGGAGCTGTTTTTT.

The rearrangement joins TRBV9 to TRBJ2-2; the D call may be TRBD1 or TRBD2 (5 bases each). V lost 3 bases and J 0 bases, leaving 30 bases between the germline ends. Germline V gives CDR1 SGDLS, CDR2 YYNGEE. The CDR3 extends over 22 amino acids. CDR3 nucleotides: TGTGCCAGCAGCGGCCAGAGATGGGGCTCAACCGGGAAAAAGGCGAACACCGGGGAGCTGTTTTTT. Translated, it gives CASSGQRWGSTGKKANTGELFF.

V and J are TRBV18 and TRBJ2-5, with TRBD2 as a possible D gene (7 bases). Deletions cut 3 bases from V and 5 bases from J, with 19 bases between. The germline V gene has CDR1 KGHSH and CDR2 LQKENI. This CDR3 spans 16 amino acids. The CDR3 here is CASSPGGAGVSETQYF. In DNA, the CDR3 is TGTGCCAGCTCACCGGGGGGCGCGGGAGTATCGGAGACCCAGTACTTC.

This chain uses TRBV7-9 with TRBJ1-3, with D uncertain. The V gene's germline CDR1 is SEHNR and CDR2 FQNEAQ (reference sequence). Trimming removed 0 bases from V and 2 bases from J, with 11 bases in between. CDR3 length: 16 amino acids. The CDR3 reads CASSLAGIVAGNTIYF. CDR3 bases: TGTGCCAGCAGCTTAGCAGGCATTGTTGCTGGAAACACCATATATTTT. Full variable domain (rest looked up from reference TRBV7-9 and TRBJ1-3): DTGVSQNPRHKITKRGQNVTFRCDPISEHNRLYWYRQTLGQGPEFLTYFQNEAQLEKSRLLSDRFSAERPKGSFSTLEIQRTEQGDSAMYLCASSLAGIVAGNTIYFGEGSWLTVV.

The chain has TRBV13 and TRBJ2-1; weak D call: TRBD2 (5 bases). The CDR3 spans 16 residues. Germline V gene data show CDR1 as PRHDT and CDR2 as FYEKMQ (reference sequence). Trimming removed 2 bases at V and 2 bases at J, with 13 bases between. The DNA for the CDR3 is TGTGCCAGCAGCTTATGGCGGCGGGCGACCTACAATGAGCAGTTCTTC. Residues: CASSLWRRATYNEQFF.

This clone was seen a single time. V is TRBV28 and J is TRBJ2-2; D not resolved. CDR3 size: 14 residues. Germline-derived CDR1 and CDR2 are MDHEN and SYDVKM. V was shortened by 3 bases and J by 4 bases, with 9 bases between the two germline ends. In DNA, the CDR3 is TGTGCCAGCAGTTTTGTGGGTGGCACCGGGGAGCTGTTTTTT. Residues: CASSFVGGTGELFF. Based on the CDR3 plus reference TRBV28 and TRBJ2-2, the full variable domain is DVKVTQSSRYLVKRTGEKVFLECVQDMDHENMFWYRQDPGLGLRLIYFSYDVKMKEKGDIPEGYSVSREKKERFSLILESASTNQTSMYLCASSFVGGTGELFFGEGSRLTVL.